Given below is one T cell receptor (beta chain) in context. The germline gives CDR1 SEHNR, CDR2 FQNEAQ (reference sequence). V gave up 0 bases and J gave up 3 bases; unmatched junction bases: 5. The CDR3 has 17 amino acids. The source of the sample is a study of blood T cell repertoires in COVID-19. Authors' data handling: Nucleated cell counts were estimated from reference gene primer amplification. Method: immunoSEQ multiplex PCR; TCRdb's copy keeps in-frame clones and lacks some. From that table come the V and J calls and clone size; the DNA was used to work out D and trimming. The repertoire holds 180,000 or so clones, with around 86% as singletons.

This chain connects TRBV7-9 to TRBJ1-5, with 10 bases that match TRBD1. Sequencing was performed on peripheral blood. The sequence was collected from a man aged 55 to 70 with acute or convalescent COVID-19. This chain's CDR3 is CASSLARGTGVNQPQHF. In nucleotides, the CDR3 is TGTGCCAGCAGCTTAGCGCGGGGGACAGGGGTCAATCAGCCCCAGCATTTT.